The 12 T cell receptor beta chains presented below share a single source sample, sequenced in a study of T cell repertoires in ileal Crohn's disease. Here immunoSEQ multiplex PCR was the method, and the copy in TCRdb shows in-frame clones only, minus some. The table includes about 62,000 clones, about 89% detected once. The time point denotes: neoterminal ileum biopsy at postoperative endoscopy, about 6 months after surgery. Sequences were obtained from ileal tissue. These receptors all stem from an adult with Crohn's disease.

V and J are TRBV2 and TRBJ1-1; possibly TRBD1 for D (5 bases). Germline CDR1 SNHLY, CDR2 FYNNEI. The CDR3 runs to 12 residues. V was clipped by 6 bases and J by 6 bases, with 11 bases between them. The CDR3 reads CASSREVPEAFF. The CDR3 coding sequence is TGTGCCAGCAGCAGGGAAGTGCCTGAAGCTTTCTTT.

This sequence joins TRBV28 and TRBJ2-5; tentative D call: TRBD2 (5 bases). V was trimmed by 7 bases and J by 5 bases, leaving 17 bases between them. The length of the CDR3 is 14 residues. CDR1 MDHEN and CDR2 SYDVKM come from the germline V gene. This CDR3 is CASKTTKGGETQYF. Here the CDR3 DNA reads TGTGCCAGCAAGACTACTAAAGGTGGTGAGACCCAGTACTTC.

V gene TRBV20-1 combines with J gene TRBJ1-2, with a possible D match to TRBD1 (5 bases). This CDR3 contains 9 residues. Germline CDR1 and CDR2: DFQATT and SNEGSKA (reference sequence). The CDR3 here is CRSGYGYTF. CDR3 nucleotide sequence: TGCAGATCAGGGTATGGCTACACCTTC.

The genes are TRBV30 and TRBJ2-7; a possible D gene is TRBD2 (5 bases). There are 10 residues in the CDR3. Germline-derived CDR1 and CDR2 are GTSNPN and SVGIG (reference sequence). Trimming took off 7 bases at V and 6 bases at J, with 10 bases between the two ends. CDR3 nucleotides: TGTGCCTTGGACTCGCCCGAGCAGTACTTC. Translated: CALDSPEQYF.

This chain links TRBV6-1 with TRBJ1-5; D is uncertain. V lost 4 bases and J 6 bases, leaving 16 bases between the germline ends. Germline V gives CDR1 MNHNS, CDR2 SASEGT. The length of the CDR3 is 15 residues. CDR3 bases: TGTGCCAGCAGTGCAAGAGGGAGGGTGGGTCAGCCCCAGCATTTT. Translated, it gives CASSARGRVGQPQHF.

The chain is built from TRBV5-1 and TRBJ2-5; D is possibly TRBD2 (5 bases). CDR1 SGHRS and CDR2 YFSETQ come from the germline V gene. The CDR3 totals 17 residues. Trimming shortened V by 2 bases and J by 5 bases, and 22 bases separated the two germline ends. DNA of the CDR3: TGCGCCAGCAGCTTTCGACGACGGGGAAGTCAGGAGGAGACCCAGTACTTC. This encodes CASSFRRRGSQEETQYF.

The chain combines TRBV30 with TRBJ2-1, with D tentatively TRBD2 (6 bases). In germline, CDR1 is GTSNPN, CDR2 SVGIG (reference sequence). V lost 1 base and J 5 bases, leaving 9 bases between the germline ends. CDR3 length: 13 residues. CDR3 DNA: TGTGCCTGGAGTGCGCTAGCGAACAATGAGCAGTTCTTC. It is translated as CAWSALANNEQFF.

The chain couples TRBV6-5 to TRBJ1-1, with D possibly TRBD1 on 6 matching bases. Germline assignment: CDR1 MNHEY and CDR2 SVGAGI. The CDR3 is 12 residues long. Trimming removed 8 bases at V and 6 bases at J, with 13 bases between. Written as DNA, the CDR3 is TGTGCCAGCGGGGGCTCGATCCCTGAAGCTTTCTTT. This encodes CASGGSIPEAFF.

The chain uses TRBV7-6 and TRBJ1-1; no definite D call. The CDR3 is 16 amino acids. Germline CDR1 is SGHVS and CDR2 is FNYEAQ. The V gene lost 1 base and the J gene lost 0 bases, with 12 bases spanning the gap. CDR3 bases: TGTGCCAGCAGCTTAGAAGGCGGTCCGATGAACACTGAAGCTTTCTTT. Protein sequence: CASSLEGGPMNTEAFF. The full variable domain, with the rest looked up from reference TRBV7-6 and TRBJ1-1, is GAGVSQSPRYKVTKRGQDVALRCDPISGHVSLYWYRQALGQGPEFLTYFNYEAQQDKSGLPNDRFSAERPEGSISTLTIQRTEQRDSAMYRCASSLEGGPMNTEAFFGQGTRLTVV.

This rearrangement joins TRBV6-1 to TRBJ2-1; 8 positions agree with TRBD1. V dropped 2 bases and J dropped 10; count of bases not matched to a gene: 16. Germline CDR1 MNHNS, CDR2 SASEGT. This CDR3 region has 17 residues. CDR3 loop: CASSENLGQDRAYEQFF. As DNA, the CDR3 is TGTGCCAGCAGTGAAAATTTAGGTCAGGACAGGGCTTACGAGCAGTTCTTC.

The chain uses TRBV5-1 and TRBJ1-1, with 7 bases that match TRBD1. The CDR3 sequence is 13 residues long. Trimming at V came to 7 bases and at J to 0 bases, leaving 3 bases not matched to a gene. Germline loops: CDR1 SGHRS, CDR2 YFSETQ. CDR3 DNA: TGCGCCAGCCAGGGACAGATGAACACTGAAGCTTTCTTT. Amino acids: CASQGQMNTEAFF.

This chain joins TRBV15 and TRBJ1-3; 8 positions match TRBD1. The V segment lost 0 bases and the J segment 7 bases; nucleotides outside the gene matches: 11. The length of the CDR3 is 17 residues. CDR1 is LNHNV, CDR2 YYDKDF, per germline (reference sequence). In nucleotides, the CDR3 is TGTGCCACCAGCAGAGACCCTGTGACAGGGGTGGCGAACACCATATATTTT. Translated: CATSRDPVTGVANTIYF.